A selection of T cell receptor beta chains follows, all from one sample in a study of blood T cell repertoires in COVID-19. Assay: immunoSEQ multiplex PCR; the TCRdb copy retains only in-frame clones and omits some. This sample carries about 240,000 clones, about nine tenths of them seen once, and the ten largest clones take about 7%. Sequencing was performed on peripheral blood. The receptors come from a man aged 60 to 75 who had recovered from COVID-19. Each CDR3 is given with its conserved first and last residue. Fields, in order: CDR3 length, clone size, J gene, V gene, D gene, CDR3 protein, CDR3 DNA. A D gene is named only where the DNA matches it firmly. The listing skips clone size in some rows; elsewhere it reads once, few, many or a size class.

14,once,TRBJ1-4,TRBV6-5,TRBD1,CASNRGQNNEKLFF,TGTGCCAGCAATAGGGGGCAGAATAATGAAAAACTGTTTTTT
15,-,TRBJ1-6,TRBV5-5,TRBD1,CASSLIGQGSSPLHF,TGTGCCAGCAGTTTAATCGGACAGGGCAGCTCACCCCTCCACTTT
13,-,TRBJ1-1,TRBV7-2,-,CASSFRGNTEAFF,TGTGCCAGCAGCTTCCGGGGAAACACTGAAGCTTTCTTT
14,-,TRBJ1-2,TRBV30,-,CAWSVTTSWYGYTF,TGTGCCTGGAGTGTCACAACGTCGTGGTATGGCTACACCTTC
14,-,TRBJ1-1,TRBV11-3,-,CASSLRRAVTEAFF,TGTGCCAGCAGCTTAAGGAGGGCGGTCACTGAAGCTTTCTTT
14,-,TRBJ1-1,TRBV5-1,-,CASSLVRGNTEAFF,TGCGCCAGCAGCTTGGTCAGGGGGAACACTGAAGCTTTCTTT
16,-,TRBJ2-6,TRBV7-9,-,CASIGYSVSGANVLTF,TGTGCCAGCATCGGGTATTCAGTCTCTGGGGCCAACGTCCTGACTTTC
13,-,TRBJ2-3,TRBV6-5,TRBD2,CASRGGSTDTQYF,TGTGCCAGCCGCGGGGGAAGCACAGATACGCAGTATTTT
16,-,TRBJ1-4,TRBV6-1,-,CASSEGSLARNEKLFF,TGTGCCAGCAGTGAAGGGAGTTTGGCGAGAAATGAAAAACTGTTTTTT
16,-,TRBJ1-3,TRBV19,-,CASIPPRGGSGNTIYF,TGTGCCAGTATCCCCCCGCGGGGAGGCTCTGGAAACACCATATATTTT
14,-,TRBJ2-1,TRBV6-5,TRBD1,CASSYSRGIHEQFF,TGTGCCAGCAGTTATAGCAGGGGGATTCATGAGCAGTTCTTC
13,-,TRBJ2-2,TRBV11-2,-,CASSLGVYGELFF,TGTGCCAGCAGCTTAGGAGTTTACGGGGAGCTGTTTTTT
13,-,TRBJ2-2,TRBV6-4,-,CASAGTYTGELFF,TGTGCCAGTGCCGGGACTTACACCGGGGAGCTGTTTTTT
13,-,TRBJ1-2,TRBV6-1,TRBD1,CASNRQGAGGYTF,TGTGCCAGCAATCGACAGGGGGCGGGTGGCTACACCTTC
12,-,TRBJ2-2,TRBV29-1,-,CSVEQGTGELFF,TGCAGCGTCGAGCAGGGGACCGGGGAGCTGTTTTTT
14,-,TRBJ2-5,TRBV20-1,TRBD2,CSASNGLAGETQYF,TGCAGTGCTAGTAACGGACTAGCGGGAGAGACCCAGTACTTC
14,-,TRBJ2-2,TRBV5-1,-,CASSLTREVGELFF,TGCGCCAGCAGCCTGACTAGAGAGGTCGGGGAGCTGTTTTTT
15,-,TRBJ2-5,TRBV9,-,CASSVGPGARETQYF,TGTGCCAGCAGCGTAGGTCCAGGGGCCCGGGAGACCCAGTACTTC
14,-,TRBJ2-5,TRBV7-9,-,CASSLVPLQETQYF,TGTGCCAGCAGCTTAGTACCACTCCAAGAGACCCAGTACTTC